Below, 8 T cell receptor beta chains from the same sample are listed, as sequenced in a study of beta chain features in type 1 diabetes. Expressed TCRB transcripts were sequenced after all isolated RNA was converted to cDNA. The data were produced by immunoSEQ multiplex PCR, yet TCRdb's version contains in-frame clones alone and is incomplete. The data show under 200,000 clones, with 7% to 10% seen just once and under 2.5% held by the top ten. Sequences were obtained from central memory CD4+ T cells from blood. Every receptor here comes from a young woman in good health.

J is TRBJ1-4 and V is TRBV7-2; perhaps TRBD1 as D (6 bases). The CDR3 runs 15 residues. Trimming took off 4 bases at V and 6 bases at J, with 15 bases between the two ends. Germline V CDR1 and CDR2: SGHTA, FQGNSA. This chain's CDR3 is CASSWVRGSYEKLFF. CDR3 DNA sequence: TGTGCCAGCAGCTGGGTTAGGGGGTCGTATGAAAAACTGTTTTTT.

The chain joins TRBV2 to TRBJ1-5; D might be TRBD1 (5 bases). This CDR3 region has 13 residues. CDR1 is SNHLY and CDR2 is FYNNEI in the germline V gene. Trimming stripped 9 bases from V and 3 bases from J, with 12 bases between. The CDR3 loop reads CARTGGLNQPQHF. The DNA for the CDR3 is TGTGCCAGGACGGGGGGTCTCAATCAGCCCCAGCATTTT.

This clone was seen a few times. The chain recombines TRBV29-1 with TRBJ2-3; tentative D call: TRBD1 (6 bases). Looked up from germline, CDR1 is SQVTM and CDR2 is ANQGSEA. V was cut by 4 bases and J by 3 bases, with 23 bases left in between. The CDR3 sequence is 17 residues long. The CDR3 DNA reads TGCAGCGTTGTTCCCGTCCTCGGACAGTCGGGAACAGATACGCAGTATTTT. Translated: CSVVPVLGQSGTDTQYF.

This chain links TRBV7-9 with TRBJ1-5, with a weak D call TRBD1 (5 bases). V lost 1 base and J lost 7, with 14 bases in between. There are 15 residues in the CDR3. In germline, CDR1 is SEHNR, CDR2 FQNEAQ (reference sequence). CDR3 bases: TGTGCCAGCAGCTTAGGGGGTGGGAGGGGACAGCCCCAGCATTTT. It is translated as CASSLGGGRGQPQHF.

This chain uses TRBV7-2 with TRBJ2-1; 9 bases map to TRBD1. V shed 1 base and J 6 bases; nucleotides not matched to a gene: 4. Germline lookup yields CDR1 SGHTA and CDR2 FQGNSA. This CDR3 has 15 residues. CDR3: CASSLGTGVLNEQFF. CDR3 bases: TGTGCCAGCAGCTTAGGGACAGGGGTTCTCAATGAGCAGTTCTTC.

This clone showed up just a few times. The chain employs TRBV11-2 and TRBJ2-1, with a weak D call TRBD2 (5 bases). CDR3 size: 13 residues. Trimming shortened V by 1 base and J by 5 bases, and 6 bases separated the two germline ends. Germline lookup yields CDR1 SGHAT and CDR2 FQNNGV. The CDR3 region has the DNA TGTGCCAGCAGCTTAGCTAGCCACAATGAGCAGTTCTTC. It specifies CASSLASHNEQFF.

This rearrangement joins TRBV6-4 to TRBJ2-1; 9 bases fit TRBD1. V was clipped by 5 bases and J by 6 bases; unmatched bases: 8. This CDR3 contains 15 residues. Germline V gene lookup returns CDR1 MRHNA and CDR2 SNTAGT. This CDR3 is CASSPQQGATNEQFF. As DNA, the CDR3 is TGTGCCAGCAGTCCCCAACAGGGGGCTACCAATGAGCAGTTCTTC.

The chain carries TRBV18 and TRBJ2-5, with a possible D match to TRBD1 (6 bases). This CDR3 has 13 amino acids. The V gene lost 8 bases and the J gene lost 5 bases, with 15 bases spanning the gap. Germline V lookup: CDR1 KGHSH, CDR2 LQKENI. This CDR3 is CASTLNRVETQYF. CDR3 DNA: TGTGCCAGCACATTAAACAGGGTGGAGACCCAGTACTTC.